These T cell receptor beta chains were read from a single sample in a study of regulatory T cells in long-lasting Graves disease. TCRdb analysed the multiplex PCR reads with MiXCR anew, one entry per CDR3 protein. The repertoire holds about 330,000 distinct CDR3 sequences, around 15% seen once, with roughly a fifth in the top ten. In addition, the sample was reused for a study of T cells in Graves' hyperthyroidism and ophthalmopathy.

The sequenced sample was peripheral blood mononuclear cells (PBMCs), obtained at new diagnosis, from a patient treated with antithyroid drugs. The receptors here all came from a young woman with Graves disease. Both conserved end residues are part of each CDR3. D genes are given only for firm matches. Clone size appears in some rows only: once, few, many, or a class for an expanded clone.

>.|TRBJ2-5|TRBV13|many
TGTGCCAGCCACCTTAGGGGGGCGCAGGGGACCCAGTACTTC
CASHLRGAQGTQYF
>.|TRBJ1-5|TRBV20-1|.
TGCAGTGCTAAGCCCCCTAGCAATCAGCCCCAGCATTTT
CSAKPPSNQPQHF
>.|TRBJ2-6|TRBV6-1|many
TGTGCCAGCAGTAGGGCCTTTTCTGGGGCCAACGTCCTGACTTTC
CASSRAFSGANVLTF
>TRBD2|TRBJ2-1|TRBV9|few
TGTGCCAGCAGCGCTCACATGGGACTAGCGGGAGGAATTGGCCAGTGGGAGCAGTTCTTC
CASSAHMGLAGGIGQWEQFF
>.|TRBJ1-1|TRBV29-1|.
TGCAGCGTCGCGAGGGACGGTAACACTGAAGCTTTCTTT
CSVARDGNTEAFF
>TRBD2|TRBJ2-1|TRBV3-1|many
TGTGCCAGCAGCCCCAGCGGGATGTACAATGAGCAGTTCTTC
CASSPSGMYNEQFF
>TRBD2|TRBJ2-1|TRBV27|many
TGTGCCAGCAGTTTCAGGGAGATAGCGGGAGCCCCGAATGAGCAGTTCTTC
CASSFREIAGAPNEQFF
>.|TRBJ2-2|TRBV28|.
TGTGCCAGCATCGGGGTGGGAAACGCCGGGGAGCTGTTTTTT
CASIGVGNAGELFF
>TRBD1|TRBJ2-3|TRBV2|.
TGTGCCAGCAGTTTGTCCGGGACAGGGGGTGCCCACACAGATACGCAGTATTTT
CASSLSGTGGAHTDTQYF
>TRBD1|TRBJ2-1|TRBV10-1|many
TGCGCCAGCAGTGGAAGTTGGGACAGGGGGATCAATGAGCAGTTCTTC
CASSGSWDRGINEQFF
>TRBD1|TRBJ2-1|TRBV28|many
TGTGCCAGCAGCCTCCTCGGACAGGGAGACAATGAGCAGTTCTTC
CASSLLGQGDNEQFF
>.|TRBJ2-7|TRBV6-2/TRBV6-3|many
TGTGCCAGCATCCCAACAACGGGATCAGTCTCCTACGAGCAGTACTTC
CASIPTTGSVSYEQYF
>TRBD1|TRBJ2-3|TRBV6-5|many
TGTGCCAGCAGTTACTTAAAACCGGGACAGGGGAGCACAGATACGCAGTATTTT
CASSYLKPGQGSTDTQYF
>TRBD2|TRBJ2-5|TRBV7-9|few
TGTGCCAGCAGCTTAGCTCCTAGCGGGGGAGAGACCCAGTACTTC
CASSLAPSGGETQYF
>TRBD2|TRBJ2-3|TRBV28|many
TGTGCCAGCACCCCTCCGGGACTAGCGGTTAGCACAGATACGCAGTATTTT
CASTPPGLAVSTDTQYF
>.|TRBJ2-7|TRBV9|many
TGTGCCAGCAGCGCAGGGGGAGGTTCCACCTACGAGCAGTACTTC
CASSAGGGSTYEQYF
>.|TRBJ2-3|TRBV6-1|many
TGTGCCAGCAGTGAAGGTGGGGGGCGCGCAGATACGCAGTATTTT
CASSEGGGRADTQYF
>TRBD2|TRBJ2-1|TRBV28|many
TGTGCCAGCAAGGGAGCGGGAGGCGTAGGATACAATGAGCAGTTCTTC
CASKGAGGVGYNEQFF
>.|TRBJ1-1|TRBV3-1|many
TGTGCCAGCAGCCAAGATCTGGTCAACACTGAAGCTTTCTTT
CASSQDLVNTEAFF
>TRBD1|TRBJ2-7|TRBV3-1|many
TGTGCCAGCAGCAAGGGACAGGGCTCGGGCGAGCAGTACTTC
CASSKGQGSGEQYF
>.|TRBJ1-4|TRBV5-5|few
TGTGCCAGCAGCTTGGCCAATCCGCACAGGGCGAATTGGAAACTGTTTTTT
CASSLANPHRANWKLFF
>.|TRBJ2-3|TRBV25-1|.
TGTGCCAGCAGCGGGATGGGCGGACAATACACAGATACGCAGTATTTT
CASSGMGGQYTDTQYF
>.|TRBJ1-1|TRBV27|.
TGTGCCAGCAGCCCAATGGGGGGAGACACTGAAGCTTTCTTT
CASSPMGGDTEAFF
>TRBD1|TRBJ2-1|TRBV4-2|few
TGTGCCAGCAGCCAACAAACCGGGACAGGGGCCAATGAGCAGTTCTTC
CASSQQTGTGANEQFF
>TRBD2|TRBJ2-1|TRBV12-3/TRBV12-4|many
TGTGCCAGCAGTCCCCCTGGGGGACTAGCGGGCCGACAGGAGTTCTTC
CASSPPGGLAGRQEFF
>.|TRBJ1-2|TRBV16|many
TGTGCCAGCAGCCAATCGGCGACGGATGGCTACACCTTC
CASSQSATDGYTF
>.|TRBJ1-2|TRBV27|many
TGTGCCACCCAGGGCCGGAGCTTTGGCTACACCTTC
CATQGRSFGYTF
>TRBD1|TRBJ2-3|TRBV9|few
TGTGCCAGCAGCGGGGGGACAGGCGGTGGGAGCACAGATACGCAGTATTTT
CASSGGTGGGSTDTQYF
>TRBD2|TRBJ2-3|TRBV7-9|few
TGTGCCAGCAGCTTAGTAGGCCTAGCGGGAGCTACAGATACGCAGTATTTT
CASSLVGLAGATDTQYF
>.|TRBJ2-1|TRBV18|many
TGTGCCAGCTCACCGCCGGGCTTCTCCTACAATGAGCAGTTCTTC
CASSPPGFSYNEQFF
>.|TRBJ1-2|TRBV7-6|.
TGTGCCAGCAGCTTAGCGGTGGAGGGTTACTATGGCTACACCTTC
CASSLAVEGYYGYTF
>TRBD1|TRBJ2-4|TRBV14|many
TGTGCCAGCAGCCCCTTGACAGGGGGTTCAAACATTCAGTACTTC
CASSPLTGGSNIQYF
>.|TRBJ2-5|TRBV11-2|many
TGTGCCAGCAGCTTATTGGGATCTCAAGAGACCCAGTACTTC
CASSLLGSQETQYF
>.|TRBJ1-6|TRBV28|few
TGTGCCAGCAGTTCGATGCTTTCCGGGGGGGATTCACCCCTCCACTTT
CASSSMLSGGDSPLHF
>.|TRBJ1-1|TRBV4-1|many
TGCGCCAGCAGCCAGAGGGTGGGCACTGAAGCTTTCTTT
CASSQRVGTEAFF
>.|TRBJ1-2|TRBV19|.
TGTGCCAGTAGGACGGACATCCCTATGAAGGGCTACACCTTC
CASRTDIPMKGYTF
>.|TRBJ2-5|TRBV9|many
TGTGCCAGCAGCGTACAGCCAGGCGACGAGACCCAGTACTTC
CASSVQPGDETQYF
>TRBD1|TRBJ1-2|TRBV10-1|.
TGCGCCAGCAGTGTGCTAGTGACAGGGGCACCAACCTATGGCTACACCTTC
CASSVLVTGAPTYGYTF
>.|TRBJ1-2|TRBV29-1|few
TGCAGCGTTGAATTAGGGGTAGGGGGCTACACCTTC
CSVELGVGGYTF
>TRBD1|TRBJ2-2|TRBV19|.
TGTGCCAGTAGGCGGACAGGGGACGACACCGGGGAGCTGTTTTTT
CASRRTGDDTGELFF
>.|TRBJ2-5|TRBV12-3/TRBV12-4|many
TGTGCCAGCAGTTTGACGGAGACCCAGTACTTC
CASSLTETQYF
>TRBD1|TRBJ1-1|TRBV2|.
TGTGCCAGCAGTACAAGACAGGGTAGAGCTGAAGCTTTCTTT
CASSTRQGRAEAFF
>.|TRBJ2-7|TRBV13|many
TGTGCCAGCAGGCGCCAGGGCACCTACGAGCAGTACTTC
CASRRQGTYEQYF
>.|TRBJ2-1|TRBV6-5|many
TGTGCCAGCAGTTCGGGGCAGGAGTACAATGAGCAGTTCTTC
CASSSGQEYNEQFF
>TRBD1|TRBJ2-2|TRBV12-3/TRBV12-4|.
TGTGCCAGCAGTTTCCTGTTGTCCCAGGGGGCTGCCGGGGAGCTGTTTTTT
CASSFLLSQGAAGELFF